This is a list of T cell receptor beta chains from one sample in a study of T cells in Graves' hyperthyroidism and ophthalmopathy. TCRdb redid the calling of the multiplex PCR reads with MiXCR, one entry per CDR3 protein. The profile shows 380,000 or so distinct CDR3 sequences, about 13% of them singletons. Sequencing used blood. All receptors come from a man between 25 and 39 years old with Graves' hyperthyroidism that later progressed to Graves' ophthalmopathy. Both conserved end residues are trimmed from each CDR3. Each record gives: clone size, V gene, J gene, CDR3 length, CDR3 protein. Part of the rows lack a size; the others show once, few, many or a class for expanded clones.

clone size: many
V gene: TRBV6-2/TRBV6-3
J gene: TRBJ1-5
CDR3 length: 13
CDR3 protein: ASSPGGYSNQPQH

clone size: many
V gene: TRBV20-1
J gene: TRBJ1-2
CDR3 length: 13
CDR3 protein: SARLAHTGNYGYT

clone size: NA
V gene: TRBV18
J gene: TRBJ2-7
CDR3 length: 13
CDR3 protein: ASSPRGLAYDEQY

clone size: many
V gene: TRBV12-3/TRBV12-4
J gene: TRBJ1-5
CDR3 length: 12
CDR3 protein: ASSLSGILTPQH

clone size: many
V gene: TRBV7-8
J gene: TRBJ2-1
CDR3 length: 13
CDR3 protein: ASSLGGGIGNEQF

clone size: many
V gene: TRBV7-8
J gene: TRBJ1-1
CDR3 length: 14
CDR3 protein: ASSSERAGLNTEAF

clone size: many
V gene: TRBV27
J gene: TRBJ2-2
CDR3 length: 13
CDR3 protein: ASRNLGGAVGELF

clone size: few
V gene: TRBV7-9
J gene: TRBJ2-7
CDR3 length: 14
CDR3 protein: ASSFHDRGPSYEQY

clone size: many
V gene: TRBV6-5
J gene: TRBJ2-7
CDR3 length: 12
CDR3 protein: ASSYFEALEEQY

clone size: many
V gene: TRBV11-3
J gene: TRBJ2-7
CDR3 length: 13
CDR3 protein: ASSPAQGPTYEQY

clone size: many
V gene: TRBV10-3
J gene: TRBJ1-2
CDR3 length: 11
CDR3 protein: AIPGQGNYGYT

clone size: many
V gene: TRBV6-1
J gene: TRBJ1-1
CDR3 length: 11
CDR3 protein: ASIVQVNTEAF